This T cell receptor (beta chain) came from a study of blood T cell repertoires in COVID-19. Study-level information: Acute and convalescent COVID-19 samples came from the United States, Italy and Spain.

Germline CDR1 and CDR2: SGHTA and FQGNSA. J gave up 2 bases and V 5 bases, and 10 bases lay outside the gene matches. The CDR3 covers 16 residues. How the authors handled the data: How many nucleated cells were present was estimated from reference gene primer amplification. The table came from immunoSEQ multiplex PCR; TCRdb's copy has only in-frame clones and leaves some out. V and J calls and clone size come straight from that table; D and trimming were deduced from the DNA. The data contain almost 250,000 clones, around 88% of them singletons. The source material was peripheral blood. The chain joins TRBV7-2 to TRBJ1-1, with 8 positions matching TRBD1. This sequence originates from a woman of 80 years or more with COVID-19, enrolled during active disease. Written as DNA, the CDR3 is TGTGCCAGCAGCCAGAGGAACAGGGGGGCTAACACTGAAGCTTTCTTT. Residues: CASSQRNRGANTEAFF.